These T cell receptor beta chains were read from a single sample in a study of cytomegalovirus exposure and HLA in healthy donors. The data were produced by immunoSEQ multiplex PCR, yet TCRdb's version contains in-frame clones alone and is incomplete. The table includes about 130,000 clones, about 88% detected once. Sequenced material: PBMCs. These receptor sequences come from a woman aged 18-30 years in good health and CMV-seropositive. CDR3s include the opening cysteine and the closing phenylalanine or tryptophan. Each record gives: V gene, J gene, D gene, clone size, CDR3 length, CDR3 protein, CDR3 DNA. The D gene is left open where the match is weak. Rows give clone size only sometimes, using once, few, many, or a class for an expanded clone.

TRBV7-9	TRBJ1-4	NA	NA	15	CASSNMGGGGEKLFF	TGTGCCAGCAGCAACATGGGGGGAGGTGGTGAAAAACTGTTTTTT
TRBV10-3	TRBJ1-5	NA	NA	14	CAISESLSNQPQHF	TGTGCCATCAGTGAGTCACTGAGCAATCAGCCCCAGCATTTT
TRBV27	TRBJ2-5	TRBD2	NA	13	CASSLRGGETQYF	TGTGCCAGCAGTTTACGGGGGGGGGAGACCCAGTACTTC
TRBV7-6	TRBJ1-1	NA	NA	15	CASSLGEGGPTEAFF	TGTGCCAGCAGCTTAGGAGAGGGGGGGCCGACTGAAGCTTTCTTT
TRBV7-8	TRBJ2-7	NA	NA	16	CASSLARRGATYEQYF	TGTGCCAGCAGCTTAGCGCGGAGGGGAGCCACCTACGAGCAGTACTTC
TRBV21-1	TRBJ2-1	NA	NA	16	CASRKGGPRPYNEQFF	TGTGCCAGCAGGAAGGGGGGGCCCCGCCCCTACAATGAGCAGTTCTTC
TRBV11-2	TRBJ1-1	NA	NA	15	CASSLQTGIYTEAFF	TGTGCCAGCAGCTTACAAACAGGGATTTACACTGAAGCTTTCTTT
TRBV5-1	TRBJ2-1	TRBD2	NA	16	CASSPGGGNSYNEQFF	TGCGCCAGCAGCCCTGGGGGGGGGAACTCCTACAATGAGCAGTTCTTC
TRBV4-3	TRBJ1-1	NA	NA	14	CASSRNPRVGEAFF	TGCGCCAGCAGCCGAAACCCCAGGGTAGGGGAAGCTTTCTTT
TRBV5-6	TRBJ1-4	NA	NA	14	CASSLSSVREKLFF	TGTGCCAGCAGCTTGTCATCCGTCCGGGAAAAACTGTTTTTT
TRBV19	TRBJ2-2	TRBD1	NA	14	CASTGTGYTGELFF	TGTGCCAGTACAGGGACAGGGTACACCGGGGAGCTGTTTTTT
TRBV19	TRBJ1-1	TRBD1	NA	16	CASTFGTGALSTEAFF	TGTGCCAGTACCTTCGGGACAGGGGCTCTGAGCACTGAAGCTTTCTTT
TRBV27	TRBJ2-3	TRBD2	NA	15	CASSLASGGADTQYF	TGTGCCAGCAGTTTGGCCAGCGGGGGGGCAGATACGCAGTATTTT
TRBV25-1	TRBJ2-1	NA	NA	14	CASSDRSSYNEQFF	TGTGCCAGCAGTGATAGATCTTCCTACAATGAGCAGTTCTTC
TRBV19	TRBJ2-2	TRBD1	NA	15	CASRTGTGHTGELFF	TGTGCCAGTAGAACCGGGACAGGGCATACCGGGGAGCTGTTTTTT
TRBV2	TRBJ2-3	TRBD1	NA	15	CASSDRGRITDTQYF	TGTGCCAGCAGTGACAGGGGGCGGATTACAGATACGCAGTATTTT
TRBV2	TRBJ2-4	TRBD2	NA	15	CASSSGLAGGRIQYF	TGTGCCAGCAGCTCCGGACTAGCGGGGGGGCGCATTCAGTACTTC
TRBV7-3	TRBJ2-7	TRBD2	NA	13	CASSASGGYEQYF	TGTGCCAGCAGCGCTAGCGGGGGGTACGAGCAGTACTTC
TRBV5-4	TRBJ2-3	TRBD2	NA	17	CASSPGLAGPTTDTQYF	TGTGCCAGCAGCCCCGGACTAGCGGGGCCCACCACAGATACGCAGTATTTT
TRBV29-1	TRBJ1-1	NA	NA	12	CSVLLFGTEAFF	TGCAGCGTCCTCCTATTTGGCACTGAAGCTTTCTTT
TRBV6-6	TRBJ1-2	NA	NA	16	CASSLPLEGANYGYTF	TGTGCCAGCAGCCTCCCTTTGGAGGGAGCTAACTATGGCTACACCTTC
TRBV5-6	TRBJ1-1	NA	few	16	CASSLWVPDSGAEAFF	TGTGCCAGCAGCTTGTGGGTTCCGGACAGTGGCGCTGAAGCTTTCTTT
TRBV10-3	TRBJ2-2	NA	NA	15	CAISGGTRNTGELFF	TGTGCCATCAGTGGGGGGACACGTAACACCGGGGAGCTGTTTTTT
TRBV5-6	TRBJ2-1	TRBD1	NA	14	CASSTQGAHNEQFF	TGTGCCAGCAGCACCCAGGGGGCACACAATGAGCAGTTCTTC
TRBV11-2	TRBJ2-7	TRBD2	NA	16	CASSFRQLAGGYEQYF	TGTGCCAGCAGCTTCCGCCAACTAGCGGGGGGTTACGAGCAGTACTTC
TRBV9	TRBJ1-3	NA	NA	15	CASSATGQGRNTIYF	TGTGCCAGCAGCGCGACAGGTCAGGGGAGAAACACCATATATTTT
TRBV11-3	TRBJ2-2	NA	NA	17	CASSLALRGFGTGELFF	TGTGCCAGCAGCTTAGCTTTGCGGGGTTTCGGGACCGGGGAGCTGTTTTTT
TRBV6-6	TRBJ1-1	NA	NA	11	CASSPNTEAFF	TGTGCCAGCTCCCCAAACACTGAAGCTTTCTTT
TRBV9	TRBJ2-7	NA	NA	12	CASSVGGGEQYF	TGTGCCAGCAGCGTAGGGGGCGGCGAGCAGTACTTC
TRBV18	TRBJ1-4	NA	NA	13	CASSPSLNEKLFF	TGTGCCAGCTCACCCTCTCTCAATGAAAAACTGTTTTTT
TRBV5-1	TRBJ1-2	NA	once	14	CASSPDRAGYGYTF	TGCGCCAGCAGTCCGGATCGCGCGGGATATGGCTACACCTTC
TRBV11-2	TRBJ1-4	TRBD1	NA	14	CASSRTGGNEKLFF	TGTGCCAGCAGCCGGACAGGGGGTAATGAAAAACTGTTTTTT
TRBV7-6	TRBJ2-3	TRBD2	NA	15	CASSFGTSGVDTQYF	TGTGCCAGCAGCTTCGGGACTAGCGGGGTAGATACGCAGTATTTT
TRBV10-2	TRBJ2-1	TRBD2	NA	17	CASSETSGGPIYNEQFF	TGCGCCAGCAGTGAGACTAGCGGGGGACCCATCTACAATGAGCAGTTCTTC
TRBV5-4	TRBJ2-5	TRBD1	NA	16	CASSFVVGGGWETQYF	TGTGCCAGCAGCTTTGTGGTAGGGGGCGGATGGGAGACCCAGTACTTC
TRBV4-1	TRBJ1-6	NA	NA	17	CASSQVIEGLTNSPLHF	TGCGCCAGCAGCCAAGTGATTGAGGGACTGACAAATTCACCCCTCCACTTT
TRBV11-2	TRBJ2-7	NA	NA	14	CASSRRTGNYEQYF	TGTGCCAGCAGCCGCCGTACAGGGAACTACGAGCAGTACTTC
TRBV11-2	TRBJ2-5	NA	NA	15	CASSSIGGRWETQYF	TGTGCCAGCAGCTCAATCGGGGGGCGCTGGGAGACCCAGTACTTC
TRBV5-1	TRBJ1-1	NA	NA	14	CASSWGDLNTEAFF	TGCGCCAGCAGCTGGGGGGATTTGAACACTGAAGCTTTCTTT
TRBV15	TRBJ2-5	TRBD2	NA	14	CATSTRGGRETQYF	TGTGCCACCAGCACCCGGGGGGGGAGGGAGACCCAGTACTTC
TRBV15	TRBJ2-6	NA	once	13	CATSTGLANVLTF	TGTGCCACCAGCACCGGTTTGGCCAACGTCCTGACTTTC